These 20 T cell receptor beta chains came from one sample sequenced in a study of blood T cells in healthy people across ages. Primed by a sample-barcoded 5' primer and a J-beta primer mix, a second PCR proceeded for 7 to 11 cycles. TCRdb ran MiXCR on the 5' RACE reads and lists one entry per CDR3 protein. The sample has about 290,000 distinct CDR3 sequences, roughly 26% seen once. The specimen sequenced was blood. The origin of the receptors is an older woman in good health.

This clonotype has just a few counts. The V and J genes are TRBV29-1 and TRBJ2-1; TRBD1 matches 11 bases. This CDR3 is 14 amino acids long. Germline V CDR1 and CDR2: SQVTM, ANQGSEA. J gave up 8 bases and V 4 bases, and 7 bases lay outside the gene matches. The CDR3 loop reads CSVGRTGGDDEQFF. The CDR3 DNA reads TGCAGCGTTGGTAGGACAGGGGGCGATGATGAGCAGTTCTTC.

The chain is built from TRBV7-9 and TRBJ1-6, with 7 nucleotides matching TRBD1. The CDR3 covers 14 residues. The germline V gene has CDR1 SEHNR and CDR2 FQNEAQ (reference sequence). V dropped 4 bases and J dropped 11; count of bases not matched to a gene: 8. The CDR3 DNA follows: TGTGCCAGCAGCTGGAGCGACAGGGCCGCACCCCTCCACTTT. The encoded protein is CASSWSDRAAPLHF.

This clonotype was detected many times. J is TRBJ2-5 and V is TRBV20-1; perhaps D is TRBD1 or TRBD2 (6 bases each). Germline V gene data show CDR1 as DFQATT and CDR2 as SNEGSKA (reference sequence). V lost 6 bases and J 2 bases, leaving 10 bases between the germline ends. This CDR3 has 12 amino acids. Here the CDR3 DNA reads TGCAGTGCCTCGGGGGCACAAGAGACCCAGTACTTC. This encodes CSASGAQETQYF.

The rearrangement uses TRBV4-3 and TRBJ2-2; D is unresolved. The CDR3 runs to 15 residues. CDR1 and CDR2 from the germline V gene are LGHNA and YSLEER. Trimming shortened V by 1 base and J by 8 bases, and 14 bases separated the two germline ends. The CDR3 DNA follows: TGCGCCAGCAGCCAAGCGTCGCTAGTCGGAGGGGAGCTGTTTTTT. Translated, it gives CASSQASLVGGELFF.

This clonotype was counted many times. The V call is TRBV20-1, the J call TRBJ2-3; D is ambiguous. Per the germline V gene, CDR1 is DFQATT and CDR2 is SNEGSKA (reference sequence). V shed 1 base and J shed 2 bases, with 4 bases lying between them. The CDR3 loop spans 12 amino acids. The CDR3 coding sequence is TGCAGTGCTAGAGTCCACACAGATACGCAGTATTTT. Encoded protein: CSARVHTDTQYF.

The chain links TRBV9 to TRBJ1-3; D is possibly TRBD1 (6 bases). There are 13 residues in the CDR3. In germline, CDR1 is SGDLS, CDR2 YYNGEE. Deletions cut 7 bases from V and 4 bases from J, with 12 bases between. CDR3 sequence: CASDTGTGNTIYF. CDR3 in DNA: TGTGCCAGCGACACAGGGACGGGAAACACCATATATTTT.

This clonotype came up a few times. This chain uses TRBV6-1 with TRBJ2-4; the D gene is possibly TRBD1 (5 bases). The germline V gene has CDR1 MNHNS and CDR2 SASEGT. V dropped 3 bases and J dropped 10 bases, with 7 bases sitting between them. CDR3 length: 11 residues. CDR3 nucleotides: TGTGCCAGCAGTGACGACAGAATTCAGTACTTC. This encodes CASSDDRIQYF.

The rearrangement uses TRBV15 and TRBJ2-2; 13 positions agree with TRBD2. V shed 3 bases, J shed 3 bases, and the junction held 7 bases outside the gene matches. CDR1 and CDR2 (germline): LNHNV, YYDKDF (reference sequence). CDR3 length: 18 residues. The CDR3 loop is CATSRGLTSGRDTGELFF. Written as DNA, the CDR3 is TGTGCCACCAGCAGGGGGCTCACTAGCGGGAGGGACACCGGGGAGCTGTTTTTT.

The chain recombines TRBV20-1 with TRBJ2-5; tentative D call: TRBD2 (5 bases). Deletions cut 3 bases from V and 1 base from J, with 15 bases between. From germline, CDR1 is DFQATT and CDR2 SNEGSKA (reference sequence). The CDR3 spans 15 residues. The CDR3 reads CSARLGSGSQETQYF. CDR3 nucleotide sequence: TGCAGTGCTAGGCTAGGATCTGGGAGCCAAGAGACCCAGTACTTC.

The chain is built from TRBV29-1 and TRBJ2-7; TRBD2 matches at 12 bases. The CDR3 runs 13 residues. Germline CDR1 and CDR2: SQVTM and ANQGSEA. Trimming took 6 bases from V and 2 from J; bases not matched to a gene: 2. The DNA for the CDR3 is TGCAGCGTCCTAGCGGGAGGGGCCTACGAGCAGTACTTC. Amino acid sequence: CSVLAGGAYEQYF.

A few counts support this clonotype. The rearrangement links TRBV14 to TRBJ1-2; D gene ambiguous. The germline V and J ends were trimmed by 1 base and 4 bases, with 13 bases remaining between them. Germline V gene lookup returns CDR1 SGHDN and CDR2 FVKESK. The CDR3 has 15 residues. CDR3 nucleotides: TGTGCCAGCAGCCAAGGTTATGGGCAGATCTATGGCTACACCTTC. It specifies CASSQGYGQIYGYTF.

The J gene is TRBJ2-2, the V gene TRBV20-1; TRBD1 is a possible D gene (7 bases). Trimming cost V 3 bases and J 6 bases, with 17 bases left between them. This CDR3 spans 15 amino acids. Germline V gene sequence: CDR1 DFQATT, CDR2 SNEGSKA (reference sequence). The CDR3, as DNA: TGCAGTGCTAGGGAGGGTCTCAGGGGGGCCGGGGAGCTGTTTTTT. It is translated as CSAREGLRGAGELFF.

This clonotype was counted between two and nine times. The chain joins TRBV20-1 to TRBJ2-7; D is ambiguous. Germline V gene sequence: CDR1 DFQATT, CDR2 SNEGSKA (reference sequence). This CDR3 comprises 12 residues. V lost 2 bases, J lost 6 bases, and 11 bases lay in between. The CDR3 bases are TGCAGTGCTAGACCTCTGAGGAGCGAGCAGTACTTC. Residues: CSARPLRSEQYF.

This clonotype showed up just a few times. The V gene is TRBV12-3 or TRBV12-4, the J gene TRBJ2-1; D perhaps matches TRBD1 (7 bases). The CDR3 runs 14 residues. V was cut by 5 bases and J by 4 bases, with 12 bases left in between. CDR3 residues: CASSRGTAYNEQFF. The CDR3 nucleotides are TGTGCCAGCAGTCGCGGGACAGCTTACAATGAGCAGTTCTTC.

CDR3 DNA sequence: TGTGCCAGCAGCTCCGACAAACTCATACGGGAGACCCAGTACTTC. This gives the protein CASSSDKLIRETQYF. The rearrangement uses TRBV5-5 and TRBJ2-5; D remains ambiguous. Germline V gene lookup returns CDR1 SGHKS and CDR2 YYEKEE (reference sequence). V dropped 3 bases and J dropped 5 bases, with 17 bases sitting between them. The CDR3 loop spans 15 amino acids. Looking up the rest from reference TRBV5-5 and TRBJ2-5 gives the full variable domain: DAGVTQSPTHLIKTRGQQVTLRCSPISGHKSVSWYQQVLGQGPQFIFQYYEKEERGRGNFPDRFSARQFPNYSSELNVNALLLGDSALYLCASSSDKLIRETQYFGPGTRLLVL.

This clonotype was observed a few times. The rearrangement links TRBV5-1 to TRBJ2-6, with 9 bases fitting TRBD1. The J segment lost 1 base and the V segment lost 2 bases, leaving 10 bases of the junction unmatched. Germline CDR1 is SGHRS and CDR2 is YFSETQ. The CDR3 has 19 residues. CDR3 DNA: TGCGCCAGCAGCTTAACCGGGACAGGGATTACTTCTGGGGCCAACGTCCTGACTTTC. Amino acid sequence: CASSLTGTGITSGANVLTF.

This clonotype has only a few counts. The V and J genes are TRBV3-1 and TRBJ2-1; 8 nucleotides align to TRBD1. CDR3 length equals 15 residues. Germline assignment: CDR1 LGHDT and CDR2 YNNKEL (reference sequence). V dropped 6 bases and J dropped 0; count of bases not matched to a gene: 4. Written as DNA, the CDR3 is TGTGCCAGCAGTCGGACAGGGAGCTCCTACAATGAGCAGTTCTTC. Its translation: CASSRTGSSYNEQFF.

This chain uses TRBV28 with TRBJ2-5; maybe TRBD1 (7 bases). This CDR3 contains 14 residues. Germline CDR1 reads MDHEN; CDR2 reads SYDVKM. The V and J ends lost 3 bases and 5 bases respectively, with 13 bases between them. CDR3 coding DNA: TGTGCCAGCAGTTTTGGAGGGGGCTGGGAGACCCAGTACTTC. This encodes CASSFGGGWETQYF.

This clonotype has a handful of counts. The chain recombines TRBV6-1 with TRBJ2-5; no definite D call. V dropped 2 bases and J dropped 6 bases, with 4 bases sitting between them. The CDR3 is 11 amino acids. Germline loops: CDR1 MNHNS, CDR2 SASEGT. CDR3 amino acids: CASSESKTQYF. The CDR3 DNA reads as TGTGCCAGCAGTGAATCAAAGACCCAGTACTTC.

The rearrangement uses TRBV28 and TRBJ2-3; tentatively, D is TRBD1 (6 bases). Trimming cost V 11 bases and J 2 bases, with 17 bases left between them. The CDR3 has 14 amino acids. CDR1 is MDHEN, CDR2 SYDVKM, per germline. In DNA form, the CDR3 reads TGTGCCGGGCCTCAGGGGACGGCCACAGATACGCAGTATTTT. Translated: CAGPQGTATDTQYF.